The next 2 T cell receptor beta chains were all read from a single sample in a study of Graves' ophthalmopathy and Graves' hyperthyroidism listed by TCRdb under 2018. Sequencing used an Illumina HiSeq 2000. For repertoire sequencing, TCR beta CDR3 regions were amplified from RNA transcripts. HTBI primers and the Qiagen OneStep RT-PCR kit were used in a first-round RT-PCR, which was followed by a second-round multiplex PCR, size selection and purification. Clones were called with MiXCR by TCRdb after fastp trimmed the public reads at Q25, and only in-frame beta chains were retained. Every entry covers one CDR3 protein and lists the most common genes and DNA from its rows. The sample table records just over 400,000 distinct CDR3 sequences; around a fifth of these occur just once. 2.5% to 3.5% of the sample goes to the ten largest clones. The specimen sequenced was peripheral blood. The receptors originated from a woman aged 18-35 years with stable Graves' hyperthyroidism. Donor details come from another sample of the same person, matched by shared clones.

There are many counts of this clonotype. The chain is built from TRBV2 and TRBJ2-2, with 13 bases lining up with TRBD2. Germline V gene sequence: CDR1 SNHLY, CDR2 FYNNEI. The junction had 6 bases not matched to a gene; V was cut back by 5 bases and J by 3 bases. The CDR3 extends over 17 amino acids. The CDR3 sequence is CASSRTSGSVDTGELFF. In DNA form, the CDR3 reads TGTGCCAGCAGTCGGACTAGCGGGAGTGTGGACACCGGGGAGCTGTTTTTT.

This clonotype was detected many times. This sequence joins TRBV7-9 and TRBJ2-5, with D unclear. The ends were cut back, 5 bases at V and 4 bases at J, with 23 bases in the middle. Germline loops: CDR1 SEHNR, CDR2 FQNEAQ (reference sequence). The CDR3 runs 17 residues. The CDR3 bases are TGTGCCAGCAGCCAGCTCCCCGACACTGGGCGAGGAGAGACCCAGTACTTC. Translating it yields CASSQLPDTGRGETQYF.